The clone carrying this TCR beta chain was found a few times. Its cognate antigen is unknown. This sample is part of a study of CD8 T cells in ankylosing spondylitis. Findings and caveats of the study: From matched ankylosing spondylitis synovial fluid, disease-linked clones were reportedly recovered at significantly enriched levels. Disease-linked clones bore a CD8+ phenotype and were relatively rare in peripheral blood.

V lost 0 bases to trimming and J lost 6 bases, with 12 bases between them. The germline CDR1 and CDR2 sequences are LGHNA and YSLEER. This CDR3 region has 15 residues. TCRdb reprocessed the 5' RACE reads via MiXCR and lists one record per CDR3 protein. The sample includes about 140,000 distinct CDR3 sequences, about a third of them seen just once. This chain connects TRBV4-3 to TRBJ2-4; no clear D gene. The sequencing input was synovial fluid, either unsorted or a sorted T cell fraction (not recorded which). This TCR came from a male donor with ankylosing spondylitis. The CDR3 spells CASSQDVGRLNIQYF. The CDR3 DNA follows: TGCGCCAGCAGCCAAGATGTTGGGCGGTTAAACATTCAGTACTTC.